Each of the 11 T cell receptor beta chains below was sequenced from the same sample in a study of technical replicates of blood from a few donors. Data came from immunoSEQ multiplex PCR; TCRdb stores just in-frame clones and leaves some out. The repertoire holds 62,000 or so clones, with around nine tenths as singletons. What was sequenced was PBMCs. The source of these receptors is a human donor in good health. Some clones in this sample may be carry-over from other donors' samples.

This clone has only a few counts. This chain links TRBV6-6 with TRBJ2-2; D not certain. This CDR3 contains 12 residues. Germline-derived CDR1 and CDR2 are MNHNY and SVGAGI (reference sequence). V lost 4 bases, J lost 7 bases, and 7 bases lay in between. This CDR3 is CASSLTIGELFF. CDR3 nucleotide sequence: TGTGCCAGCAGTTTAACTATCGGGGAGCTGTTTTTT.

Only a few counts were recorded for this clone. This chain uses TRBV5-4 with TRBJ2-7, with 10 bases that match TRBD2. Per germline, CDR1 SGHNT and CDR2 YYREEE (reference sequence). Trimming took 3 bases from V and 5 from J; bases not matched to a gene: 17. This CDR3 region has 18 residues. DNA of the CDR3: TGTGCCAGCAGCTGGGGCGGGGGCCTAGCGGGAGTTATCAACGAGCAGTACTTC. Translation: CASSWGGGLAGVINEQYF.

V is TRBV11-2 and J is TRBJ2-2, with TRBD1 matching over 10 bases. From germline, CDR1 is SGHAT and CDR2 FQNNGV. V trimming: 5 bases; J trimming: 5 bases; junction bases outside the gene matches: 8. The CDR3 has 16 residues. Here the CDR3 reads CASSPRQGARTGELFF. The DNA for the CDR3 is TGTGCCAGCAGCCCCCGACAGGGGGCGCGAACCGGGGAGCTGTTTTTT.

The V call is TRBV6-5, the J call TRBJ1-2; weak D call: TRBD1 (5 bases). The CDR3 is 14 residues long. Germline CDR1 is MNHEY and CDR2 is SVGAGI. V dropped 2 bases and J dropped 0 bases, with 7 bases sitting between them. The CDR3, as DNA: TGTGCCAGCAGTTACGACAGTTCTAACTATGGCTACACCTTC. Amino acids: CASSYDSSNYGYTF.

The gene calls are TRBV10-3 and TRBJ1-6; tentative D call: TRBD1 (6 bases). Trimming pared 8 bases from V and 13 bases from J, leaving 21 bases between. The CDR3 runs 14 residues. Per germline, CDR1 ENHRY and CDR2 SYGVKD. CDR3 nucleotide sequence: TGTGCCATCTGGGACAAGCGACCCGATTTCCCCCTCCACTTT. Its translation is CAIWDKRPDFPLHF.

The V and J genes are TRBV10-3 and TRBJ2-2, with TRBD2 as a possible D gene (6 bases). There are 16 residues in the CDR3. CDR1 is ENHRY and CDR2 is SYGVKD in the germline V gene. V was shortened by 3 bases and J by 5 bases, with 16 bases between the two germline ends. Written as DNA, the CDR3 is TGTGCCATCAGTGATGCGGGGCGACCGGGAACCGGGGAGCTGTTTTTT. The encoded protein is CAISDAGRPGTGELFF.

V is TRBV10-3 and J is TRBJ2-1; 10 nucleotides agree with TRBD1. Germline trimming cut 6 bases from V and 6 bases from J; bases unmatched to any gene: 8. Germline V gives CDR1 ENHRY, CDR2 SYGVKD. This CDR3 contains 15 residues. CDR3 nucleotide sequence: TGTGCCATCAGCAGAGGACAGGGGGTTTCCAATGAGCAGTTCTTC. Translating gives CAISRGQGVSNEQFF.

The chain couples TRBV5-1 to TRBJ1-2, with D possibly TRBD1 on 5 matching bases. The CDR3 runs 13 residues. Trimming left V 0 bases short and J 5 bases short, with 8 bases between. Germline values: CDR1 SGHRS, CDR2 YFSETQ. The CDR3 DNA is TGCGCCAGCAGCTTGGGGAGGGGTTATGGCTACACCTTC. Translation: CASSLGRGYGYTF.

CDR3 coding DNA: TGTGCCAGCAGCAGCCAGACAGGGACCTTGAACACTGAAGCTTTCTTT. Protein product: CASSSQTGTLNTEAFF. V is TRBV7-9 and J is TRBJ1-1; TRBD1 agrees at 7 bases. V gave up 5 bases and J gave up 0 bases; unmatched junction bases: 9. Germline-derived CDR1 and CDR2 are SEHNR and FQNEAQ (reference sequence). The CDR3 sequence is 16 residues long.

The gene calls are TRBV2 and TRBJ1-2, with 8 bases that match TRBD1. Trimming took 6 bases from V and 6 from J; bases not matched to a gene: 9. The germline V gene encodes CDR1 SNHLY and CDR2 FYNNEI. This CDR3 contains 14 residues. The CDR3 nucleotides are TGTGCCAGCAGCGCAGGGGGCGCTTCTGATGGCTACACCTTC. It translates to CASSAGGASDGYTF.

The V gene is TRBV4-2, the J gene TRBJ2-7; the D gene is possibly TRBD2 (7 bases). Germline assignment: CDR1 LGHNA and CDR2 YNFKEQ. Trimming took 0 bases from V and 4 from J, leaving 19 bases between them. This CDR3 spans 17 amino acids. This CDR3 is CASSQDPGGPQIYEQYF. CDR3 nucleotide sequence: TGTGCCAGCAGCCAAGATCCCGGGGGGCCCCAGATATACGAGCAGTACTTC.